A single sample gave rise to the 23 T cell receptor beta chains below, sequenced in a study of blood T cell repertoires in COVID-19. TCRdb keeps only in-frame clones here, not all; method: immunoSEQ multiplex PCR. Among roughly 64,000 clones, around 65% were seen once, and the ten largest hold 51%. The sequencing sample was made of PBMCs or T cells enriched from blood (not recorded which). Source of these receptors: a woman aged 60-75 years who had been exposed to COVID-19.

By sample share, this clone is medium-sized (0.01 to 0.1%). V usage is TRBV23-1 and J usage is TRBJ1-5; TRBD1 aligns across 7 bases. Being an ORF, TRBV23-1 has a function that is uncertain. V lost 7 bases, J lost 2 bases, and 11 bases stayed unmatched. This CDR3 has 16 residues. The CDR3 bases are TGCGCCAGCACGCCAGAGGGGGCGACGCGCAATCAGCCCCAGCATTTT. It codes for CASTPEGATRNQPQHF.

Concerning this clone: This sequence may be a read error, since a much larger clone differs from it by one base. CDR3 coding DNA: TGTGCCAGCAGCGGACAGACCTACGAGCAGTACTTC. Translated: CASSGQTYEQYF. The chain employs TRBV2 and TRBJ2-7; tentatively, D is TRBD1 (6 bases). The CDR3 loop spans 12 amino acids. The V end lost 6 bases, the J end lost 2 bases, and 8 bases lay between the germline ends. CDR1 SNHLY and CDR2 FYNNEI come from the germline V gene.

This clone was counted only a few times. The chain couples TRBV19 to TRBJ1-4, with D perhaps matching TRBD1 (6 bases). Germline V gene sequence: CDR1 LNHDA, CDR2 SQIVND (reference sequence). V lost 8 bases, J lost 2 bases, and 12 bases lay in between. This CDR3 has 14 residues. The CDR3 nucleotides read TGTGCCAGTCATGACAGGATTACTAATGAAAAACTGTTTTTT. Amino acid sequence: CASHDRITNEKLFF. Full variable domain (rest looked up from reference TRBV19 and TRBJ1-4): DGGITQSPKYLFRKEGQNVTLSCEQNLNHDAMYWYRQDPGQGLRLIYYSQIVNDFQKGDIAEGYSVSREKKESFPLTVTSAQKNPTAFYLCASHDRITNEKLFFGSGTQLSVL.

This clone was counted only a few times. This chain uses TRBV6-5 with TRBJ1-2; 10 bases align to TRBD1. This CDR3 region has 14 residues. Per the germline V gene, CDR1 is MNHEY and CDR2 is SVGAGI. With 4 bases clipped from V and 4 bases from J, the junction kept 3 bases outside the gene matches. The CDR3 spells CASSSGTGAYGYTF. In nucleotides, the CDR3 is TGTGCCAGCAGTTCCGGGACAGGGGCCTATGGCTACACCTTC.

The J gene is TRBJ2-5, the V gene TRBV28; 7 bases line up with TRBD1. V gave up 3 bases and J gave up 5 bases; unmatched junction bases: 3. The germline gives CDR1 MDHEN, CDR2 SYDVKM. The CDR3 covers 13 residues. CDR3 sequence: CASSFTGVETQYF. The CDR3 DNA is TGTGCCAGCAGTTTTACAGGGGTCGAGACCCAGTACTTC. Full variable domain (rest looked up from reference TRBV28 and TRBJ2-5): DVKVTQSSRYLVKRTGEKVFLECVQDMDHENMFWYRQDPGLGLRLIYFSYDVKMKEKGDIPEGYSVSREKKERFSLILESASTNQTSMYLCASSFTGVETQYFGPGTRLLVL.

CDR3 in DNA: TGTGCCAGCAGCTTGGAGAGGGACAGGGGCTCTAATGAAAAACTGTTTTTT. Protein sequence: CASSLERDRGSNEKLFF. The chain combines TRBV5-6 with TRBJ1-4; 10 bases match TRBD1. Germline loops: CDR1 SGHDT, CDR2 YYEEEE. V was clipped by 0 bases and J by 3 bases; unmatched bases: 5. The CDR3 sequence is 17 residues long.

This chain connects TRBV25-1 to TRBJ2-7; 8 nucleotides agree with TRBD1. Germline CDR1 MGHDK, CDR2 SYGVNS. J was trimmed by 3 bases and V by 3 bases; bases with no gene match: 7. The CDR3 is made up of 15 amino acids. CDR3 residues: CASSDPRTGFYEQYF. The CDR3 coding sequence is TGTGCCAGCAGTGATCCTCGGACAGGGTTCTACGAGCAGTACTTC.

The gene calls are TRBV10-3 and TRBJ2-7; 7 nucleotides agree with TRBD1. The CDR3 runs to 12 residues. V shed 4 bases and J 6 bases; nucleotides not matched to a gene: 3. Germline loops: CDR1 ENHRY, CDR2 SYGVKD. The CDR3 loop reads CAISGQGSEQYF. In DNA form, the CDR3 reads TGTGCCATCAGTGGACAGGGTTCCGAGCAGTACTTC.

The chain uses TRBV6-6 and TRBJ2-7; D is ambiguous. The germline V and J ends were trimmed by 1 base and 4 bases, with 8 bases remaining between them. Germline lookup yields CDR1 MNHNY and CDR2 SVGAGI (reference sequence). The CDR3 spans 13 residues. CDR3 loop: CASSYLDEYEQYF. Here the CDR3 DNA reads TGTGCCAGCAGTTACTTAGATGAGTACGAGCAGTACTTC.

The chain is built from TRBV19 and TRBJ2-2; D gene ambiguous. Germline CDR1 is LNHDA and CDR2 is SQIVND (reference sequence). V lost 4 bases to trimming and J lost 3 bases, with 18 bases between them. The CDR3 sequence is 17 residues long. This CDR3 is CASSTLNSRQYTGELFF. CDR3 nucleotides: TGTGCCAGTAGTACGCTCAACTCTAGGCAGTACACCGGGGAGCTGTTTTTT.

This sequence joins TRBV5-1 and TRBJ1-4; D is uncertain. V lost 0 bases to trimming and J lost 2 bases, with 8 bases between them. CDR1 is SGHRS and CDR2 is YFSETQ in the germline V gene. The CDR3 length is 15 residues. CDR3 bases: TGCGCCAGCAGCTTGGCCGGGTTCACTAATGAAAAACTGTTTTTT. Its protein product is CASSLAGFTNEKLFF.

Turning to this clone: One junction end disagrees with the germline gene, perhaps due to a read error. The chain recombines TRBV6-4 with TRBJ1-5; 7 positions match TRBD1. The CDR3 totals 12 residues. Germline assignment: CDR1 MRHNA and CDR2 SNTAGT. The CDR3 DNA is TGTGCCCGCAGACAGGGAAATCAGCCCCAGCATTTT. This sequence encodes CARRQGNQPQHF.

There are a few counts of this clone. The chain couples TRBV7-2 to TRBJ1-2, with D perhaps matching TRBD1 (5 bases). Trimming removed 4 bases from V and 6 bases from J, with 12 bases in between. Germline loops: CDR1 SGHTA, CDR2 FQGNSA. This CDR3 contains 13 residues. As DNA, the CDR3 is TGTGCCAGCAGCTACGACAGATTCGATGGCTACACCTTC. It is translated as CASSYDRFDGYTF.

The sample holds one count of this clone. V gene TRBV6-1 combines with J gene TRBJ1-3; 10 bases fit TRBD1. The CDR3 has 18 amino acids. The germline gives CDR1 MNHNS, CDR2 SASEGT. The V segment lost 4 bases and the J segment 0 bases; nucleotides outside the gene matches: 9. The CDR3 loop is CASSVYRTGGYSGNTIYF. In nucleotides, the CDR3 is TGTGCCAGCAGTGTATACCGGACAGGGGGTTACTCTGGAAACACCATATATTTT.

The V call is TRBV11-2, the J call TRBJ1-3; 9 positions match TRBD1. V lost 2 bases, J lost 2 bases, and 7 bases stayed unmatched. The CDR3 runs to 17 residues. Germline-derived CDR1 and CDR2 are SGHAT and FQNNGV. As DNA, the CDR3 is TGTGCCAGCAGCTTAAACAGGGGGCGATCAGCTGGAAACACCATATATTTT. The encoded protein is CASSLNRGRSAGNTIYF. The full variable domain, completed using reference TRBV11-2 and TRBJ1-3, is EAGVAQSPRYKIIEKRQSVAFWCNPISGHATLYWYQQILGQGPKLLIQFQNNGVVDDSQLPKDRFSAERLKGVDSTLKIQPAKLEDSAVYLCASSLNRGRSAGNTIYFGEGSWLTVV.

This chain joins TRBV7-8 and TRBJ1-2; TRBD1 might be the D (5 bases). The ends were cut back, 6 bases at V and 8 bases at J, with 25 bases in the middle. The CDR3 length is 16 residues. Germline V gene data show CDR1 as SGHVS and CDR2 as FQNEAQ. The CDR3 bases are TGTGCCAGCAGTCAAGGCCTGCAGGGCCGCGACTGGGGCTACACCTTC. It codes for CASSQGLQGRDWGYTF.

The chain uses TRBV5-8 and TRBJ2-1, with TRBD2 identical over 10 bases. In germline, CDR1 is SGHTS, CDR2 YDEGEE. The ends lost 1 base at V and 3 bases at J; junction bases unmatched: 1. The CDR3 has 15 amino acids. The CDR3 nucleotides read TGTGCCAGCAGCTTGCGACTAGCGGGCTACAATGAGCAGTTCTTC. Protein sequence: CASSLRLAGYNEQFF.

This chain links TRBV5-1 with TRBJ2-5, with TRBD2 identical over 7 bases. The CDR3 totals 18 residues. J gave up 4 bases and V 1 base, and 16 bases lay outside the gene matches. Germline V gene sequence: CDR1 SGHRS, CDR2 YFSETQ. CDR3 residues: CASSLKGAGVAYGETQYF. DNA of the CDR3: TGCGCCAGCAGCTTGAAAGGGGCGGGAGTCGCATATGGAGAGACCCAGTACTTC.

This clone turned up a few times. The chain uses TRBV5-5 and TRBJ1-6; 9 positions match TRBD1. Germline V gene lookup returns CDR1 SGHKS and CDR2 YYEKEE (reference sequence). The ends lost 3 bases at V and 7 bases at J; junction bases unmatched: 14. The CDR3 spans 18 residues. CDR3 amino acids: CASSSTFRDRVVNSPLHF. The CDR3 DNA follows: TGTGCCAGCAGCTCAACTTTCCGGGACAGGGTGGTAAATTCACCCCTCCACTTT.

This rearrangement joins TRBV4-1 to TRBJ2-3, with TRBD1 identical over 7 bases. Germline CDR1 is MGHRA and CDR2 is YSYEKL. After removal of 0 bases from V and 2 bases from J, the junction contained 2 bases not matched to a gene. The CDR3 has 15 amino acids. CDR3 region: CASSQEGQFTDTQYF. Here the CDR3 DNA reads TGCGCCAGCAGCCAAGAGGGACAGTTCACAGATACGCAGTATTTT.

CDR3 amino acids: CASSKEADVGLAVQDEQFF. In DNA form, the CDR3 reads TGTGCCAGCAGCAAAGAAGCCGATGTCGGACTAGCGGTCCAGGATGAGCAGTTCTTC. The chain recombines TRBV21-1 with TRBJ2-1; the D segment call TRBD2 is taken from the table without a DNA check. TRBV21-1 is noted as a pseudogene. The CDR3 covers 19 residues.

The chain joins TRBV19 to TRBJ1-2, with 8 positions matching TRBD1. Germline values: CDR1 LNHDA, CDR2 SQIVND (reference sequence). The V gene end was trimmed by 3 bases and the J gene end by 7 bases; junction bases not matched to a gene: 10. The CDR3 extends over 15 amino acids. CDR3 nucleotides: TGTGCCAGTAGTATCGTCGGACAGGGTCAGGGTGGCTACACCTTC. Translation: CASSIVGQGQGGYTF.

This clone showed up just a few times. This rearrangement joins TRBV9 to TRBJ2-5; D possibly corresponds to TRBD1 (5 bases). Per the germline V gene, CDR1 is SGDLS and CDR2 is YYNGEE. Trimming shortened V by 4 bases and J by 2 bases, and 15 bases separated the two germline ends. The CDR3 length is 15 residues. In DNA form, the CDR3 reads TGTGCCAGCAGCCCAGGACACGGACATCAAGAGACCCAGTACTTC. Translation gives CASSPGHGHQETQYF.